The T cell receptor beta chain under discussion was sequenced for a study of identical twins. Notes on the study in general: Out-of-frame alpha sequences that twins shared showed excess low generation probability.

The table lists this clonotype with a few counts. Its antigen is unidentified. No donor was unhealthy or non-Caucasian. The V end lost 6 bases, the J end lost 6 bases, and 11 bases lay between the germline ends. This CDR3 has 12 amino acids. The germline V gene has CDR1 SQVTM and CDR2 ANQGSEA. TCRdb reanalysed the 5' RACE reads using MiXCR and keeps one entry per CDR3 protein. The sample lists around 960,000 distinct CDR3 sequences; about 12% were seen once. These sequences were also reported in another study, on yellow fever vaccine responses in identical twins.

The V call is TRBV29-1, the J call TRBJ2-2; no reliable D call. The specimen sequenced was PBMCs. The receptor comes from a woman aged 18-29 years in good health. This CDR3 is CSVEKWAGELFF. DNA for the CDR3: TGCAGCGTCGAGAAATGGGCCGGGGAGCTGTTTTTT.